These 2 T cell receptor beta chains were sequenced from one sample in a study of blood T cell repertoires in COVID-19. TCRdb's copy holds only in-frame clones and misses some; the assay was immunoSEQ multiplex PCR. The sample includes around 95,000 clones, almost 90% of them seen just once. Sequenced material: peripheral blood. The receptors derive from a human donor in a cohort sampled during active COVID-19.

The V gene is TRBV5-1, the J gene TRBJ2-6; 7 positions match TRBD1. Germline loops: CDR1 SGHRS, CDR2 YFSETQ. Losses at the gene ends were 0 bases for V and 0 bases for J; bases not matched to a gene: 6. This CDR3 spans 18 amino acids. CDR3: CASSLENRGVSGANVLTF. The DNA of the CDR3 is TGCGCCAGCAGCTTGGAAAACAGGGGTGTCTCTGGGGCCAACGTCCTGACTTTC. The full variable domain, with the rest looked up from reference TRBV5-1 and TRBJ2-6, is KAGVTQTPRYLIKTRGQQVTLSCSPISGHRSVSWYQQTPGQGLQFLFEYFSETQRNKGNFPGRFSGRQFSNSRSEMNVSTLELGDSALYLCASSLENRGVSGANVLTFGAGSRLTVL.

The gene calls are TRBV28 and TRBJ1-5, with 9 nucleotides matching TRBD1. Germline lookup yields CDR1 MDHEN and CDR2 SYDVKM. The junction had 5 bases not matched to a gene; V was cut back by 2 bases and J by 6 bases. The CDR3 totals 15 residues. CDR3 in DNA: TGTGCCAGCAGTTTACTGACAGGGGGTGGTCAGCCCCAGCATTTT. The encoded protein is CASSLLTGGGQPQHF.